This TCR beta chain was identified in a study of cytomegalovirus exposure and HLA in healthy donors. The PCR employed 60 Vbeta primers together with 13 Jbeta primers. Sequencing used immunoSEQ multiplex PCR; TCRdb keeps in-frame clones, though not all of them. Among about 140,000 clones listed, 76% were seen once. The CDR3 runs to 17 residues. Trimming pared 2 bases from V and 4 bases from J, leaving 20 bases between. CDR1 MDHEN and CDR2 SYDVKM come from the germline V gene. Sequencing was done on a sample of PBMCs. This chain uses TRBV28 with TRBJ1-2; D perhaps matches TRBD1 (5 bases). The sequence derives from a female donor in good health and CMV-seropositive. The CDR3 nucleotides read TGTGCCAGCAGTTTACCCATGGAGGGGACCTTCGGCTATGGCTACACCTTC. The encoded protein is CASSLPMEGTFGYGYTF.